These T cell receptor beta chains were read from a single sample in a study of T-cell memory formation after mild COVID-19. TCRdb recomputed calls from the 5' RACE reads with MiXCR, one row per CDR3 protein. Here the sample spans approximately 340,000 distinct CDR3 sequences, about an eighth being singletons. The sequenced material came from PBMCs or a T cell subset sorted from them (not recorded which). All receptors come from a man younger than 35 who had mild COVID-19 (a few samples of this study predate the infection). Cell type and time point are not known. Each CDR3 is given with its conserved first and last residue. The D gene is left open where the match is weak. Only part of the rows carry a size: once, few, many, or a class if the clone is expanded.

V gene: TRBV6-4; J gene: TRBJ1-1; D gene: TRBD1; clone size: .; CDR3 protein: CASSDSGTGGDRFF; CDR3 DNA: TGTGCCAGCAGTGACTCGGGGACAGGGGGCGATCGGTTCTTT
V gene: TRBV2; J gene: TRBJ2-2; D gene: .; clone size: few; CDR3 protein: CASSDKPLDTGELFF; CDR3 DNA: TGTGCCAGCAGTGATAAACCGCTGGACACCGGGGAGCTGTTTTTT
V gene: TRBV5-1; J gene: TRBJ2-3; D gene: .; clone size: many; CDR3 protein: CASSLILASSTDTQYF; CDR3 DNA: TGCGCCAGCAGCTTGATTCTAGCGTCTAGCACAGATACGCAGTATTTT
V gene: TRBV6-2/TRBV6-3; J gene: TRBJ2-3; D gene: TRBD2; clone size: few; CDR3 protein: CASSLGGGVYTQYF; CDR3 DNA: TGTGCCAGCAGTTTAGGCGGGGGAGTGTATACGCAGTATTTT
V gene: TRBV12-3/TRBV12-4; J gene: TRBJ2-1; D gene: .; clone size: .; CDR3 protein: CASNNLRDEQFF; CDR3 DNA: TGTGCCAGCAACAACCTCCGGGATGAGCAGTTCTTC
V gene: TRBV24-1; J gene: TRBJ2-2; D gene: TRBD1; clone size: few; CDR3 protein: CATSDSQGARTGELFF; CDR3 DNA: TGTGCCACCAGTGATTCTCAGGGGGCTCGGACCGGGGAGCTGTTTTTT
V gene: TRBV30; J gene: TRBJ2-1; D gene: .; clone size: .; CDR3 protein: CAWSRGTNNEQFF; CDR3 DNA: TGTGCCTGGTCAAGGGGGACCAACAATGAGCAGTTCTTC
V gene: TRBV6-2/TRBV6-3; J gene: TRBJ1-1; D gene: .; clone size: .; CDR3 protein: CASSFSEYREAFF; CDR3 DNA: TGTGCCAGCAGTTTTTCAGAGTACCGTGAAGCTTTCTTT
V gene: TRBV2; J gene: TRBJ1-2; D gene: .; clone size: few; CDR3 protein: CASSPKTYHSLGYTF; CDR3 DNA: TGTGCCAGCAGCCCCAAAACATATCATTCCCTTGGCTACACCTTC
V gene: TRBV29-1; J gene: TRBJ1-1; D gene: TRBD1; clone size: few; CDR3 protein: CSVRTQGILEAFF; CDR3 DNA: TGCAGCGTTCGAACACAGGGGATCCTTGAAGCTTTCTTT
V gene: TRBV12-3/TRBV12-4; J gene: TRBJ2-5; D gene: .; clone size: .; CDR3 protein: CASSCQETQYF; CDR3 DNA: TGTGCCAGCAGTTGCCAAGAGACCCAGTACTTC
V gene: TRBV6-5; J gene: TRBJ1-1; D gene: .; clone size: .; CDR3 protein: CASSYRRQNTEAFF; CDR3 DNA: TGTGCCAGCAGTTACCGGCGGCAGAACACTGAAGCTTTCTTT
V gene: TRBV18; J gene: TRBJ1-4; D gene: .; clone size: few; CDR3 protein: CASSPRPGNEKLFF; CDR3 DNA: TGTGCCAGCTCACCCAGACCGGGGAATGAAAAACTGTTTTTT
V gene: TRBV29-1; J gene: TRBJ1-2; D gene: TRBD1; clone size: few; CDR3 protein: CSVTGVSYGYTF; CDR3 DNA: TGCAGCGTGACAGGGGTTAGCTATGGCTACACCTTC
V gene: TRBV6-2/TRBV6-3; J gene: TRBJ2-7; D gene: TRBD1; clone size: few; CDR3 protein: CASSYTGQGYEQYF; CDR3 DNA: TGTGCCAGCAGTTATACCGGACAGGGCTACGAGCAGTACTTC
V gene: TRBV5-1; J gene: TRBJ2-5; D gene: .; clone size: once; CDR3 protein: CASREGLAPETQYF; CDR3 DNA: TGCGCCAGCAGAGAGGGACTCGCCCCAGAGACCCAGTACTTC
V gene: TRBV5-1; J gene: TRBJ2-3; D gene: TRBD2; clone size: many; CDR3 protein: CASSGGVAGATDTQYF; CDR3 DNA: TGCGCCAGCAGCGGTGGGGTAGCGGGGGCCACAGATACGCAGTATTTT
V gene: TRBV5-6; J gene: TRBJ2-3; D gene: TRBD1; clone size: many; CDR3 protein: CASSFQGAPDTQYF; CDR3 DNA: TGTGCCAGCAGCTTTCAGGGGGCACCAGATACGCAGTATTTT
V gene: TRBV5-1; J gene: TRBJ2-5; D gene: TRBD1; clone size: few; CDR3 protein: CASSLTTPGGDETQYF; CDR3 DNA: TGCGCCAGCAGCTTGACGACCCCAGGGGGCGATGAGACCCAGTACTTC
V gene: TRBV7-9; J gene: TRBJ2-5; D gene: .; clone size: many; CDR3 protein: CASTSPVGRDQETQYF; CDR3 DNA: TGTGCCAGCACCTCCCCAGTGGGCAGGGACCAAGAGACCCAGTACTTC
V gene: TRBV7-9; J gene: TRBJ2-7; D gene: .; clone size: .; CDR3 protein: CASSSILGGPLGEQYF; CDR3 DNA: TGTGCCAGCAGCTCCATTTTAGGGGGACCCCTAGGCGAGCAGTACTTC
V gene: TRBV10-2; J gene: TRBJ2-1; D gene: .; clone size: many; CDR3 protein: CASSDPGGSNEQFF; CDR3 DNA: TGCGCCAGCTCCGACCCCGGAGGGAGCAATGAGCAGTTCTTC